The following is a T cell receptor beta chain sequence with its context. This record comes from a study of human T cells and chemical hapten exposure. Per the germline V gene, CDR1 is SGHTA and CDR2 is FQGNSA. This CDR3 has 17 amino acids. V lost 0 bases to trimming and J lost 10 bases; unmatched junction nucleotides: 11. The time point is: healthy volunteer bleed at 2 weeks. The starting material, unfractionated whole blood, was used for total RNA extraction. TCRdb used MiXCR to reprocess the RACE reads, holding one entry per CDR3 protein. In the table there are 130,000 or so distinct CDR3 sequences, approximately 9.5% of which are singletons.

The sequenced material came from whole blood. This receptor was identified in a male donor in good health. Some clones in this sample may be carry-over from other donors' samples. The genes are TRBV7-2 and TRBJ2-4; 11 nucleotides line up with TRBD2. CDR3 protein: CASSLAGGSGGAGIQYF. CDR3 coding DNA: TGTGCCAGCAGCTTAGCGGGAGGTAGCGGGGGGGCCGGGATTCAGTACTTC.